What follows describes a single T cell receptor (beta chain). Its antigen is currently unknown. This record comes from a study of CD8+ T cells in alopecia areata. Across the whole study: Among treated patients, oral tofacitinib was administered at 5 to 10 mg twice daily. The protocol delivered tofacitinib for 6 to 18 months, then withdrew it for 6 months. Study results and caveats: Patients displayed less clarity in TCR sharing than mice, a finding possibly related to HLA. Scalp repertoires also include resident alphabeta T cells from normal skin.

The investigators collected lesional scalp punch biopsies and peripheral blood from alopecia areata patients. This CDR3 has 17 residues. Losses at the gene ends were 8 bases for V and 4 bases for J; bases not matched to a gene: 13. CDR1 is LNHNV, CDR2 YYDKDF, per germline (reference sequence). Extracted from the samples, RNA was reverse transcribed into cDNA to serve as the sequencing template. The table came from immunoSEQ multiplex PCR; TCRdb's copy has only in-frame clones and leaves some out. The sample has 15,000 to 20,000 clones; about 59% are singletons. Source: skin, taken at week 0. The TCR comes from a human donor with alopecia areata. The chain couples TRBV15 to TRBJ1-6; 8 nucleotides line up with TRBD1. The CDR3 DNA is TGTGCCACCGCGACGGACAGGGATAGTCTATATAATTCACCCCTCCACTTT. Its translation: CATATDRDSLYNSPLHF.